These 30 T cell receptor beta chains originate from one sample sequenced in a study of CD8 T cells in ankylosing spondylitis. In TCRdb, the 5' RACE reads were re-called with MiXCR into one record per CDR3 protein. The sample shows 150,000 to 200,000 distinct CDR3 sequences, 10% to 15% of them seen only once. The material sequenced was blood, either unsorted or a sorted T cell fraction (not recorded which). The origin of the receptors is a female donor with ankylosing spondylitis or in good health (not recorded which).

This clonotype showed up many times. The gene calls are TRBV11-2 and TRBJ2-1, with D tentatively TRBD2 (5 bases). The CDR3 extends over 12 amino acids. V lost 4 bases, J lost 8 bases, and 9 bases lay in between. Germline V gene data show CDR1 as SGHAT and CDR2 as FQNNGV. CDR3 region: CASSSQRDEQFF. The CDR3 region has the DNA TGTGCCAGCAGCTCCCAGAGGGATGAGCAGTTCTTC. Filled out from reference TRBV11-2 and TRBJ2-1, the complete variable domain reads EAGVAQSPRYKIIEKRQSVAFWCNPISGHATLYWYQQILGQGPKLLIQFQNNGVVDDSQLPKDRFSAERLKGVDSTLKIQPAKLEDSAVYLCASSSQRDEQFFGPGTRLTVL.

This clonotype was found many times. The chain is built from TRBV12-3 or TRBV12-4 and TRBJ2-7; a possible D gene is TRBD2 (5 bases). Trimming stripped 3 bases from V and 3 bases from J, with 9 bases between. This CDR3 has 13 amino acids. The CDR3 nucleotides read TGTGCCAGCAGTTTTAGGACTGACTACGAGCAGTACTTC. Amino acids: CASSFRTDYEQYF.

The CDR3, as DNA: TGTGCCAGCAGCCCCGGGGGGGGGAGGACAAACATTCAGTACTTC. It is translated as CASSPGGGRTNIQYF. J is TRBJ2-4 and V is TRBV9, with 8 bases aligning to TRBD2. The germline V gene encodes CDR1 SGDLS and CDR2 YYNGEE. The CDR3 loop spans 15 amino acids. V was pared by 4 bases and J by 6 bases, with 9 bases of the junction left unmatched.

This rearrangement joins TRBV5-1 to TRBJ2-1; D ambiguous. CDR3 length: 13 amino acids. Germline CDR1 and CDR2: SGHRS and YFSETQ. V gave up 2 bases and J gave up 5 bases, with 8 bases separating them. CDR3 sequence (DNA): TGCGCCAGCAGCTTAGGGTCTGACAATGAGCAGTTCTTC. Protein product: CASSLGSDNEQFF.

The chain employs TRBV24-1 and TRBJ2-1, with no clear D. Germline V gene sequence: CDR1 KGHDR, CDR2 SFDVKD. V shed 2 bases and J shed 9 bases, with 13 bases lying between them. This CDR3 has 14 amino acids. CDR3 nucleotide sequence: TGTGCCACCAGTGATTCAGCTTCGAGCTTTGAGCAGTTCTTC. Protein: CATSDSASSFEQFF.

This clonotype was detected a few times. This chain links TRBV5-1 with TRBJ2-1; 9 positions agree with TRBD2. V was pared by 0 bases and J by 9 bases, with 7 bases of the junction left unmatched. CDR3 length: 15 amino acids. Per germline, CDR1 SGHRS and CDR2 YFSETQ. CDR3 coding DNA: TGCGCCAGCAGCTTGGTGGGCGGGAGGGCTAGTGAGCAGTTCTTC. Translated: CASSLVGGRASEQFF.

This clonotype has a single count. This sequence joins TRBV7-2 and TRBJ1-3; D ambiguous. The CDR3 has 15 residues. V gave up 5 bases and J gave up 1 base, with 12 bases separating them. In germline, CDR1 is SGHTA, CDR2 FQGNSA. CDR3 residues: CASSPVAISGNTIYF. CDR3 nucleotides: TGTGCCAGCAGCCCCGTGGCGATATCTGGAAACACCATATATTTT.

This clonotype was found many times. CDR3 amino acids: CASSFGVTDTQYF. CDR3 DNA sequence: TGTGCCAGCAGCTTCGGAGTCACAGATACGCAGTATTTT. The rearrangement uses TRBV7-9 and TRBJ2-3, with no clear D. Between the trimmed V and J ends, which lost 3 bases and 2 bases, there was a span of 6 bases. CDR1 and CDR2 from the germline V gene are SEHNR and FQNEAQ (reference sequence). CDR3 length: 13 residues.

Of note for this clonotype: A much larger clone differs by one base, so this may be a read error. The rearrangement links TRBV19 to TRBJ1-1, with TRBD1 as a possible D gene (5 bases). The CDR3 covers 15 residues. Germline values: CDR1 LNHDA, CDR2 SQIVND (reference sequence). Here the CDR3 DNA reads TGTCCCAGTAGTTCTCCTGGGCAGGGGAACACTGAAGCTTTCTTT. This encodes CPSSSPGQGNTEAFF.

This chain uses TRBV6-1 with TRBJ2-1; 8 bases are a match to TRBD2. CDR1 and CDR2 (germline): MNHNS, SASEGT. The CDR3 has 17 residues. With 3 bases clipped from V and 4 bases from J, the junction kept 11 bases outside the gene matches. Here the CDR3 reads CASSDVIGGARYNEQFF. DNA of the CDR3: TGTGCCAGCAGTGATGTCATCGGGGGGGCCCGGTACAATGAGCAGTTCTTC.

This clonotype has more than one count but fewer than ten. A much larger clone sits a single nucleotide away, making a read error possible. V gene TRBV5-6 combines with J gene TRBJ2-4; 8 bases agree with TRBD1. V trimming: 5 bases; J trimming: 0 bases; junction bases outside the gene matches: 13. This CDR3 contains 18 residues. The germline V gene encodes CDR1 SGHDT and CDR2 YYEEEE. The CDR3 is CASRTGQGASRAKNIQYF. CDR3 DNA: TGTGCCAGCAGGACTGGACAGGGCGCCTCCAGAGCCAAAAACATTCAGTACTTC. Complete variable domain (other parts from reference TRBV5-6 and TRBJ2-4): DAGVTQSPTHLIKTRGQQVTLRCSPKSGHDTVSWYQQALGQGPQFIFQYYEEEERQRGNFPDRFSGHQFPNYSSELNVNALLLGDSALYLCASRTGQGASRAKNIQYFGAGTRLSVL.

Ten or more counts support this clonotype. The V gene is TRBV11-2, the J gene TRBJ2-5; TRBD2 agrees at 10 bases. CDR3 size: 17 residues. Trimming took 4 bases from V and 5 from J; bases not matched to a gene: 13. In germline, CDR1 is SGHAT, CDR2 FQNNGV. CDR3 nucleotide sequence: TGTGCCAGCAGCTCCCTGGAACTAGCGGGATTAGGGGAGACCCAGTACTTC. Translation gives CASSSLELAGLGETQYF.

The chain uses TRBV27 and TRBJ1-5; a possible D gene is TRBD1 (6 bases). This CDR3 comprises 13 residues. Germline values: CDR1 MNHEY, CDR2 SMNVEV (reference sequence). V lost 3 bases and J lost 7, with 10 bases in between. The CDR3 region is CASSLGARQPQHF. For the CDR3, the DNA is TGTGCCAGCAGTTTGGGGGCAAGGCAGCCCCAGCATTTT.

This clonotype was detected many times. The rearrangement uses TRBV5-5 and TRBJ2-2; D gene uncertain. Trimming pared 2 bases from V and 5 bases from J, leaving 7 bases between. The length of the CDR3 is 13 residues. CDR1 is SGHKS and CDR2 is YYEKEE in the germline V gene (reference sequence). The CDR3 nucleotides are TGTGCCAGCAGCTTTGAGTGGACCGGGGAGCTGTTTTTT. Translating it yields CASSFEWTGELFF.

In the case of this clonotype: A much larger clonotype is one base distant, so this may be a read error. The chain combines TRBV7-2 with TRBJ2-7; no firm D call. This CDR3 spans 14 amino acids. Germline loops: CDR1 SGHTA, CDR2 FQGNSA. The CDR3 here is CASSLSHGTYKQYF. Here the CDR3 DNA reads TGTGCCAGCAGCTTATCCCACGGTACCTACAAGCAGTACTTC.

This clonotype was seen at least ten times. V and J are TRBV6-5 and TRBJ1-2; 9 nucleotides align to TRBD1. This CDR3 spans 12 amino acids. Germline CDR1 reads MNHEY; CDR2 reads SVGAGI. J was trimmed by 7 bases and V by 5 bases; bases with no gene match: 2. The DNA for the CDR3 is TGTGCCAGCAGTGGACAGGGGTTTGGCTACACCTTC. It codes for CASSGQGFGYTF.

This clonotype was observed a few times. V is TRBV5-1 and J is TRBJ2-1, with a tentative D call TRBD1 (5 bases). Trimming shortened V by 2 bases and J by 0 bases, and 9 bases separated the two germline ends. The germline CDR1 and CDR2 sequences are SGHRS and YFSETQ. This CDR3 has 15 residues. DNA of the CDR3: TGCGCCAGCAGCTTCGACAGTAGCTCCTACAATGAGCAGTTCTTC. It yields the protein CASSFDSSSYNEQFF.

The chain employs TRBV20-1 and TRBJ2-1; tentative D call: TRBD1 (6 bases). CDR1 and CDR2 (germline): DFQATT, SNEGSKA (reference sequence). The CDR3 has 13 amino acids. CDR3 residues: CNAPRGYYNEQFF. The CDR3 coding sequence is TGCAATGCCCCCAGGGGTTACTACAATGAGCAGTTCTTC.

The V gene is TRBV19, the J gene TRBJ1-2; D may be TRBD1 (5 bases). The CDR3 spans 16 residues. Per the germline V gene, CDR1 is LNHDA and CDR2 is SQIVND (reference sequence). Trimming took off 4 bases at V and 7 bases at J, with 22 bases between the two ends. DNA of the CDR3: TGTGCCAGTAGTAGCCCCGGAGACAGCGAGAGCGGTGGCTACACCTTC. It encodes CASSSPGDSESGGYTF.

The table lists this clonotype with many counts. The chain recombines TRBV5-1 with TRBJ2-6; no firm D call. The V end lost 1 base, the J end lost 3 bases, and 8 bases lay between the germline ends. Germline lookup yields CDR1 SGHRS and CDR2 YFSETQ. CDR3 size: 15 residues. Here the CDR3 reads CASSLNFGGANVLTF. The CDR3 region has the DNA TGCGCCAGCAGCTTGAATTTCGGTGGGGCCAACGTCCTGACTTTC.

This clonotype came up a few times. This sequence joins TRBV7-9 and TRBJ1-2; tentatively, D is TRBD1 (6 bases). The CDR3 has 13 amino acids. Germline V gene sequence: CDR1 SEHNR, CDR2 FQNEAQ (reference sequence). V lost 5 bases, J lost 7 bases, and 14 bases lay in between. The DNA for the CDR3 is TGTGCCAGCAGCGCCGGACAGACACGTGGCTACACCTTC. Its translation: CASSAGQTRGYTF.

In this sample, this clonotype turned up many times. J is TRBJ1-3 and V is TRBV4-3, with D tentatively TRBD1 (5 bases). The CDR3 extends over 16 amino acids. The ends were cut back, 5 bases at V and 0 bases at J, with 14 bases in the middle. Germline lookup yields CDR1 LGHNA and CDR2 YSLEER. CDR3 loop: CASSRGPGSSGNTIYF. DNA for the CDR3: TGCGCCAGCAGCAGAGGGCCAGGGAGCTCTGGAAACACCATATATTTT.

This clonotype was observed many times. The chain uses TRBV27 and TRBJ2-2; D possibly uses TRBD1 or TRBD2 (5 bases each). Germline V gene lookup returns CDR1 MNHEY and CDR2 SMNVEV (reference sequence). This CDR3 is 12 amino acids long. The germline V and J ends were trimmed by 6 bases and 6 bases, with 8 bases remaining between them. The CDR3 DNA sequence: TGTGCCAGCAGCGGGACCCCCGGGGAGCTGTTTTTT. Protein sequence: CASSGTPGELFF.

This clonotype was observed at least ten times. The CDR3 reads CSAQGGRSNIQYF. In DNA form, the CDR3 reads TGCAGTGCACAGGGGGGCAGGTCCAACATTCAGTACTTC. The chain has TRBV20-1 and TRBJ2-4, with 8 bases fitting TRBD1. Looked up from germline, CDR1 is DFQATT and CDR2 is SNEGSKA (reference sequence). The CDR3 covers 13 residues. Trimming cost V 6 bases and J 7 bases; bases outside gene matches: 8.

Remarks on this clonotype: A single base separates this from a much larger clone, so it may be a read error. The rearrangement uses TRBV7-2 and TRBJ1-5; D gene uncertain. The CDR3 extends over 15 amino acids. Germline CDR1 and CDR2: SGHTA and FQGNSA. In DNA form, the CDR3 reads TGTGTCAGCAGCTTAGTTGCTGTGACCAATCAGCCCCAGCATTTT. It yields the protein CVSSLVAVTNQPQHF.

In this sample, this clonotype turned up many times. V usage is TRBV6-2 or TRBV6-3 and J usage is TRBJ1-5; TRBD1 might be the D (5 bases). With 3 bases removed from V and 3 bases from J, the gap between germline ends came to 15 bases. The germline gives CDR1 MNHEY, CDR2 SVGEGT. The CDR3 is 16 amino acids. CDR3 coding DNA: TGTGCCAGCAGTTATTCCGAGGGACGGTTCAATCAGCCCCAGCATTTT. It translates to CASSYSEGRFNQPQHF.

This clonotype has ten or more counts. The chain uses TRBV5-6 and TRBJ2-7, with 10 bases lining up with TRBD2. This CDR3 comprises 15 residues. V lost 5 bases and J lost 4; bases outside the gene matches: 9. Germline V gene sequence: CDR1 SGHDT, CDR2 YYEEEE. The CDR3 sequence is CASRSWTSGNYEQYF. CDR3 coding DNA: TGTGCCAGCAGGTCTTGGACTAGCGGTAATTACGAGCAGTACTTC. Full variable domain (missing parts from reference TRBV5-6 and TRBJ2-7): DAGVTQSPTHLIKTRGQQVTLRCSPKSGHDTVSWYQQALGQGPQFIFQYYEEEERQRGNFPDRFSGHQFPNYSSELNVNALLLGDSALYLCASRSWTSGNYEQYFGPGTRLTVT.

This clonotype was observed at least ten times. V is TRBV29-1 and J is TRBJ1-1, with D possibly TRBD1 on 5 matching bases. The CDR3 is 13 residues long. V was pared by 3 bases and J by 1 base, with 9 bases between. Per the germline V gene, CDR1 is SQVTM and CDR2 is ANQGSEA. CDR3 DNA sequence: TGCAGCGTTGAGGGGCTCGGGAACACTGAAGCTTTCTTT. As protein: CSVEGLGNTEAFF.

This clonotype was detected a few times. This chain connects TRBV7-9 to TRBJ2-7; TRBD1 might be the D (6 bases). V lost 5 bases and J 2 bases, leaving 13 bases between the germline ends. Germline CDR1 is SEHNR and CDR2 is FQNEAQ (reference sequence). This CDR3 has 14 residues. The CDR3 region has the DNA TGTGCCAGCAGCCCGACAGGACGACCCTACGAGCAGTACTTC. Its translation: CASSPTGRPYEQYF. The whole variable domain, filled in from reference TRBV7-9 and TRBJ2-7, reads DTGVSQNPRHKITKRGQNVTFRCDPISEHNRLYWYRQTLGQGPEFLTYFQNEAQLEKSRLLSDRFSAERPKGSFSTLEIQRTEQGDSAMYLCASSPTGRPYEQYFGPGTRLTVT.

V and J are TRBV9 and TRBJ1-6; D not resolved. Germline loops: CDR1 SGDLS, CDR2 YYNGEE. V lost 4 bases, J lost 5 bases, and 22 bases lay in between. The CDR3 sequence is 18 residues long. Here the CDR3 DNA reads TGTGCCAGCAGCCCCCATTCGGGGAAGGGAGTGGATAATTCACCCCTCCACTTT. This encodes CASSPHSGKGVDNSPLHF.